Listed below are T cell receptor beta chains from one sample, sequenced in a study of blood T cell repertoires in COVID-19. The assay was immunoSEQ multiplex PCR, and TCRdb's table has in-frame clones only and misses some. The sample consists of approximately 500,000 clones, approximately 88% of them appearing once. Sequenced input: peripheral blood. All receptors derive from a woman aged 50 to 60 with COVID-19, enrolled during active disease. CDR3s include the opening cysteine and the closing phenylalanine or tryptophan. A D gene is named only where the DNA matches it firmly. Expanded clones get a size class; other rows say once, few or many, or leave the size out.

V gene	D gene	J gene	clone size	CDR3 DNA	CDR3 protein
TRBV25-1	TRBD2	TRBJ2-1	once	TGTGCCAGCAGTGAAGAGGCGGGGGGGACCTACAATGAGCAGTTCTTC	CASSEEAGGTYNEQFF
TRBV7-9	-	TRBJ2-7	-	TGTGCCAGCAGCCCCTCGGGGGGCGGAGCCTACGAGCAGTACTTC	CASSPSGGGAYEQYF
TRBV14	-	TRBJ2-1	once	TGTGCCAGCAGCAAAATGTGGCATGCGGCGAATGAGCAGTTCTTC	CASSKMWHAANEQFF
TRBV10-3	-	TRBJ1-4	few	TGTGCCACGGGCCCCGGGGATGAAAAACTGTTTTTT	CATGPGDEKLFF
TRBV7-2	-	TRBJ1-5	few	TGTGCCAGCAGCTTAGCGCTAAGCGACAATCAGCCCCAGCATTTT	CASSLALSDNQPQHF
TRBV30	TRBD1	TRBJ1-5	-	TGTGCCTGGAGTGCTAAGGCAGGGGGTCAGCCCCAGCATTTT	CAWSAKAGGQPQHF
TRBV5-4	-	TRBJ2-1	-	TGTGCCAGCAGCTCGGGTACATCTCGTTTATACAATGAGCAGTTCTTC	CASSSGTSRLYNEQFF
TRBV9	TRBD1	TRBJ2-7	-	TGTGCCAGCAGCCTGACAGGGGGCGAGCAGTACTTC	CASSLTGGEQYF
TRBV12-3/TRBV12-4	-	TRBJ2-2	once	TGTGCCAGCAGCCCCGGACAGGGGGAGCTGTTTTTT	CASSPGQGELFF
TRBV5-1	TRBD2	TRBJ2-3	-	TGCGCCAGCAGCTCCCCGATTAGCGGGGGCCCTATAGGGCAGTATTTT	CASSSPISGGPIGQYF
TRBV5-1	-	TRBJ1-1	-	TGCGCCAGCAGTTTAGACAGGACCACTGAAGCTTTCTTT	CASSLDRTTEAFF
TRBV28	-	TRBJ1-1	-	TGTGCCAGCACATCGCAGGGAGGATCCACTGAAGCTTTCTTT	CASTSQGGSTEAFF
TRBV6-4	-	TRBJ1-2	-	TGTGCCAGCAGTGACCAGGGTACGAGCTACACCTTC	CASSDQGTSYTF
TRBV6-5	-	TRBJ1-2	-	TGTGCCAGCAGTTCCGGGGGGCGAGTAAAGGGTGGCTACACCTTC	CASSSGGRVKGGYTF
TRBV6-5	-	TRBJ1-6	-	TGTGCCAGCAGCCTCGAGGTCTCTTATAATTCACCCCTCCACTTT	CASSLEVSYNSPLHF
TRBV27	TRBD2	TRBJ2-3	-	TGTGCCAGCAGCCTGCAATTTCTTAGCGGGGAGGGCAGTACAGATACGCAGTATTTT	CASSLQFLSGEGSTDTQYF
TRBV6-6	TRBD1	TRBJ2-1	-	TGTGCCAGCAGTCCAACAGGGGTCGAGCAGTTCTTC	CASSPTGVEQFF
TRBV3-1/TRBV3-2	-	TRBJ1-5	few	TGTGCCAGCAGCCAAGATCAGGGCAATCAGCCCCAGCATTTT	CASSQDQGNQPQHF
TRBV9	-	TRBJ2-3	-	TGTGCCAGCAGCGTAGGATGGGTTAGAGGCTATTCGCAGTATTTT	CASSVGWVRGYSQYF
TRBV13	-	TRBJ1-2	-	TGTGCCAGCAGTTCCCAAATAGGGGTTAATGGCTACACCTTC	CASSSQIGVNGYTF
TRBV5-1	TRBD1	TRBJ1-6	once	TGCGCCAGCAGCCCTACTACCGGGACAGGGTATTCACCCCTCCACTTT	CASSPTTGTGYSPLHF
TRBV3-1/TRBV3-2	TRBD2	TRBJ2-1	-	TGTGCCAGCAGCCACGTGGCTAGCGGGGGGGCCAATGGCCATGAGCAGTTCTTC	CASSHVASGGANGHEQFF
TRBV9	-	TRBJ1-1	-	TGTGCCAGCAGCGCCTCGGGGGGCGGGAACACTGAAGCTTTCTTT	CASSASGGGNTEAFF
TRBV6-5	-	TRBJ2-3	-	TGTGCCAGCAGTCCCGGGGGCACAGATACGCAGTATTTT	CASSPGGTDTQYF
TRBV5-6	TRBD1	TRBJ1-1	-	TGTGCCAGCAGCTTGGAACAGGGGGATGCAGCTTTCTTT	CASSLEQGDAAFF
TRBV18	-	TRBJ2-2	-	TGTGCCAGCTCACCTGGCGGCACCGGGGAGCTGTTTTTT	CASSPGGTGELFF
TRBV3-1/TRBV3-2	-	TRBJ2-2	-	TGTGCCAGCAGCCAAGTCGGGAACACCGGGGAGCTGTTTTTT	CASSQVGNTGELFF
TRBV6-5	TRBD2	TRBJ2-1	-	TGTGCCAGCCCCGGGGGGGACTCCTACAATGAGCAGTTCTTC	CASPGGDSYNEQFF
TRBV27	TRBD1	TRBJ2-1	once	TGTGCCAGCAGTAGGGACAGGGACAATGAGCAGTTCTTC	CASSRDRDNEQFF
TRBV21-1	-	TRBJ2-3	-	TGTGCCAGCAGCAAAGAGGCTAGCGGGGGGAGGGCAGATACGCAGTATTTT	CASSKEASGGRADTQYF
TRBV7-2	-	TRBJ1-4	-	TGTGCCAGCAGCTTACGGCCAAGAGGGAATGAAAAACTGTTTTTT	CASSLRPRGNEKLFF
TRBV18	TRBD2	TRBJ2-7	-	TGTGCCAGCTCGCCGGTCCTAGGACTAGCGGGGGTTTCCTCCTACGAGCAGTACTTC	CASSPVLGLAGVSSYEQYF
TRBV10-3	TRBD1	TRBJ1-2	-	TGTGCCATCAGTGGGGGACAGGGGGGGAACTATGGCTACACCTTC	CAISGGQGGNYGYTF
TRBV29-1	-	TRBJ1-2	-	TGCAGCGTTGAGCCAGGGATCTATGGCTACACCTTC	CSVEPGIYGYTF
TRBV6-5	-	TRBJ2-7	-	TGTGCCAGCAGAAAAGCCGGAAGTGGGCCCGTGGAGCAGTACTTC	CASRKAGSGPVEQYF
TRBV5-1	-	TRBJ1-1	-	TGCGCCAGCAGCTTGGCTCCGAACACTGAAGCTTTCTTT	CASSLAPNTEAFF
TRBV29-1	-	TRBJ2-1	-	TGCAGCGTTGCAAGGGGGTACAATGAGCAGTTCTTC	CSVARGYNEQFF
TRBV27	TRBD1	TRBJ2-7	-	TGTGCCAGCAGTTCCTATCCGGGACAGACCTACGAGCAGTACTTC	CASSSYPGQTYEQYF
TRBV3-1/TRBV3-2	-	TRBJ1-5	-	TGTGCCAGCAGCCAAGATGGGGCGGGGGCGGAGGGCAATCAGCCCCAGCATTTT	CASSQDGAGAEGNQPQHF
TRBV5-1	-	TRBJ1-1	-	TGCGCCAGCAGCTTGACACCAGGCGATGAAGCTTTCTTT	CASSLTPGDEAFF